Presented here are 9 T cell receptor beta chains from one specimen sequenced in a study of radiotherapy plus CTLA-4 blockade in lung cancer. TCRdb's table, derived via immunoSEQ multiplex PCR, lists solely in-frame clones and lacks some. The profile shows 70,000 to 90,000 clones, 78% of them singletons. Sequenced here: peripheral blood, sampled from a patient treated with radiotherapy plus ipilimumab. All receptors derive from a human donor with non-small cell lung cancer whose response to radiotherapy plus ipilimumab could not be evaluated. Some clones in this sample may be carry-over from other donors' samples.

The chain has TRBV5-6 and TRBJ1-2; 9 nucleotides match TRBD1. V gave up 0 bases and J gave up 3 bases; unmatched junction bases: 12. The CDR3 runs 18 residues. Per germline, CDR1 SGHDT and CDR2 YYEEEE. The CDR3 DNA is TGTGCCAGCAGCTTGGCTGGGGGACAGGGTGTAGGAGACTATGGCTACACCTTC. Protein: CASSLAGGQGVGDYGYTF.

V is TRBV5-1 and J is TRBJ2-5; maybe TRBD1 (5 bases). Germline V gives CDR1 SGHRS, CDR2 YFSETQ. The CDR3 loop spans 14 amino acids. The V end lost 1 base, the J end lost 5 bases, and 12 bases lay between the germline ends. The CDR3 DNA sequence: TGCGCCAGCAGCTTGCAGGGTATGATGGAGACCCAGTACTTC. Its protein product is CASSLQGMMETQYF.

The CDR3 DNA is TGCGCCAGCAGCCGTAACCCGGGACAGGGGTCTCTAGCCAAAAACATTCAGTACTTC. Translated, it gives CASSRNPGQGSLAKNIQYF. The chain links TRBV4-3 to TRBJ2-4; TRBD1 matches at 10 bases. The ends lost 4 bases at V and 0 bases at J; junction bases unmatched: 12. This CDR3 comprises 19 residues. Germline loops: CDR1 LGHNA, CDR2 YSLEER.

This chain connects TRBV5-1 to TRBJ2-2; D is possibly TRBD1 (6 bases). CDR3 size: 13 residues. V lost 4 bases to trimming and J lost 6 bases, with 10 bases between them. Per the germline V gene, CDR1 is SGHRS and CDR2 is YFSETQ. The CDR3 DNA reads as TGCGCCAGCAGCAACGGACAGCCCGGGGAGCTGTTTTTT. Its protein is CASSNGQPGELFF.

This clone was seen repeatedly, ten times or more. The chain recombines TRBV7-2 with TRBJ2-1; possibly TRBD2 for D (5 bases). The ends were cut back, 3 bases at V and 10 bases at J, with 13 bases in the middle. The CDR3 is 13 amino acids. Germline V gene lookup returns CDR1 SGHTA and CDR2 FQGNSA. The CDR3 DNA is TGTGCCAGCAGCTTCCCTAGCTCGGTGGAGCAGTTCTTC. It translates to CASSFPSSVEQFF.

This chain's CDR3 is CASNSGDRVALGNTEAFF. Here the CDR3 DNA reads TGCGCCAGCAATTCGGGGGACAGGGTCGCCCTAGGGAACACTGAAGCTTTCTTT. The chain has TRBV5-1 and TRBJ1-1; 9 bases agree with TRBD1. CDR3 size: 18 residues. Germline CDR1 is SGHRS and CDR2 is YFSETQ. V lost 6 bases and J lost 1; bases outside the gene matches: 16.

The chain recombines TRBV29-1 with TRBJ1-2; D is unclear. The CDR3 runs 13 residues. With 4 bases removed from V and 4 bases from J, the gap between germline ends came to 13 bases. CDR1 and CDR2 from the germline V gene are SQVTM and ANQGSEA. CDR3 region: CSVGRESGYGYTF. DNA for the CDR3: TGCAGCGTTGGACGGGAGTCGGGCTATGGCTACACCTTC.

This chain links TRBV5-4 with TRBJ2-3; 8 bases match TRBD2. The CDR3 runs to 14 residues. Germline V gene data show CDR1 as SGHNT and CDR2 as YYREEE (reference sequence). J was trimmed by 4 bases and V by 3 bases; bases with no gene match: 4. In DNA form, the CDR3 reads TGTGCCAGCAGCTGGGGCGGGGGGCCAGATACGCAGTATTTT. Translated, it gives CASSWGGGPDTQYF. Drawing the rest from reference TRBV5-4 and TRBJ2-3, the complete variable domain is ETGVTQSPTHLIKTRGQQVTLRCSSQSGHNTVSWYQQALGQGPQFIFQYYREEENGRGNFPPRFSGLQFPNYSSELNVNALELDDSALYLCASSWGGGPDTQYFGPGTRLTVL.

The rearrangement links TRBV30 to TRBJ1-5; tentatively, D is TRBD1 (6 bases). Deletions cut 3 bases from V and 5 bases from J, with 11 bases between. The CDR3 is 13 residues long. Germline V gene sequence: CDR1 GTSNPN, CDR2 SVGIG (reference sequence). The CDR3 nucleotides read TGTGCCTGGAGCACAGGGCAGGATCAGCCCCAGCATTTT. Translating it yields CAWSTGQDQPQHF.